The sequence of this T cell receptor beta chain was determined in a study of T cell repertoires in cytomegalovirus infection (dated by TCRdb to about 2019). Regarding the complete study: Donor HLA type was relevant to the analysis, as public TCR beta signatures indicated carriage of CMV infection together with the matching HLA type. Points the paper makes about the study in general: Carriers of CMV infection plus the relevant HLA type were discriminated by the cumulative frequency of public TCR beta family members in the study cohort and in an independent roughly 350-donor cohort. In the ex vivo response, HLA-C-restricted CMV-specific TCR beta clonotypes were dominant, and in two of eight donors the single most frequent clonotype came from this HLA-C-restricted group.

The sample was run on an Illumina HiSeq 1500. TCRdb trimmed the raw reads at Q25, called clones with MiXCR and kept productive beta chains. One record per CDR3 amino acid sequence lists the most common genes and DNA. For this sample the table gives approximately 250,000 distinct CDR3 sequences, of which over 8% were detected only once. Together, the top ten hold about 15% of the sample. This clonotype was found many times. Its target antigen remains unknown. Base qualities are not recorded, but no much larger clone differs from it by a single base. Spanning cysteine to phenylalanine, the CDR3 consists of 14 amino acids. The DNA shown is the 42-base CDR3, in frame from base 1. From a lookup of the germline V gene, CDR1 and CDR2 are MNHNS and SASEGT. Ends trimmed: V by 7 bases, J by 7 bases; bases unmatched to a gene: 8.

The sequenced sample consisted of PBMCs. This clonotype originated in a human donor in good health (CMV status not recorded). Some clones in this sample may be carry-over from other donors' samples. The rearrangement combines TRBV6-1 with TRBJ2-1, with 9 junctional bases fitting TRBD1. CDR3 reads: CASTPDRGTNEQFF. The base sequence is TGTGCCAGCACCCCGGACAGGGGAACTAATGAGCAGTTCTTC.